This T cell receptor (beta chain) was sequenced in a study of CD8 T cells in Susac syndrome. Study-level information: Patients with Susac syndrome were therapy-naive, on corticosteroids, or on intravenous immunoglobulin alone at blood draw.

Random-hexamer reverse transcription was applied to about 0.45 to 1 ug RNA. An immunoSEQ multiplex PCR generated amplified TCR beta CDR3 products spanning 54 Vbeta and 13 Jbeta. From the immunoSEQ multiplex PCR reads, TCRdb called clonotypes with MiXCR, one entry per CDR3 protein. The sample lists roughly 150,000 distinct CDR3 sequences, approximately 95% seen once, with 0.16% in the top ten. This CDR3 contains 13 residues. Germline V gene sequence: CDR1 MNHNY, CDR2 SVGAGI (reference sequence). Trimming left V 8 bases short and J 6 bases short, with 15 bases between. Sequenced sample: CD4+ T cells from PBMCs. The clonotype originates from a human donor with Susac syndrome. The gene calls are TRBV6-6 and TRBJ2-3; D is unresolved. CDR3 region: CASGILAADTQYF. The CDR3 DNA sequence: TGTGCCAGCGGAATCCTGGCCGCGGATACGCAGTATTTT.